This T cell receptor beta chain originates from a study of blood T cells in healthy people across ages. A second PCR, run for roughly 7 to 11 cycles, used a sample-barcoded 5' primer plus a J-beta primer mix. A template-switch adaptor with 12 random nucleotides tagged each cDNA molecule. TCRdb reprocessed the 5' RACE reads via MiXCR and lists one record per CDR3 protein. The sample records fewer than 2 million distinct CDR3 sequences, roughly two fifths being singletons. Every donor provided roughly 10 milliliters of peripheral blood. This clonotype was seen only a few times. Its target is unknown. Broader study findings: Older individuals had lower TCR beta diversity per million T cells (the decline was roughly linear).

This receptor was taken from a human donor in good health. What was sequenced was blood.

The CDR3 bases are TGCAGTGGAGCGACTAGCGGGGGTTTTACCTACGAGCAGTACTTC. Protein product: CSGATSGGFTYEQYF. The chain joins TRBV20-1 to TRBJ2-7, with 12 bases fitting TRBD2. J gave up 2 bases and V 7 bases, and 9 bases lay outside the gene matches. The germline V gene encodes CDR1 DFQATT and CDR2 SNEGSKA (reference sequence). The CDR3 loop spans 15 amino acids.